This T cell receptor beta chain was retrieved from a study of CD8 T cells in Susac syndrome (dated by TCRdb to the late 2010s). For the wider study: The study used repertoire sequencing to test whether antigen drove CD8+ T cell activation and differentiation in Susac syndrome. The clonality of the CD8+ T cell repertoire was compared across some eleven healthy donors, some 14 Susac syndrome patients and fewer than 16 multiple sclerosis patients. Here is what the overall study found, with its caveats: The number of individuals in the TCR sequencing and HLA analysis was recognized as being relatively small.

RNA was extracted using the RNeasy kit, and roughly 0.5 to 1 ug of the RNA was reverse transcribed with random hexamers. The immunoSEQ multiplex PCR assay, covering 54 Vbeta and 13 Jbeta segments, was used to amplify TCR beta CDR3 regions. PCR amplification bias was corrected using a synthetic template baseline for primer optimization and computational correction. As for the authors' bioinformatics: Only productive sequences were kept, with reads annotated to V, D and J genes according to IMGT and analyzed in immunoSEQ Analyzer. To calculate clonality, Shannon entropy was normalized by log2 of the number of productive unique sequences and then subtracted from one. For each patient and control, public and private clones were evaluated within the 100 most prevalent clones. Clones were defined as Susac-specific when absent from the healthy and MS cohorts, from about 1,100 published viral clones and from other ImmuneACCESS disease sequences. TCRdb itself trimmed the public reads at Q25 with fastp, ran MiXCR and retained productive beta chains. For every CDR3 protein sequence, its rows merge into one entry that carries the most common genes and DNA. The V and J calls reflect TCRdb's pipeline rather than the authors' work. Within this sample are about 430,000 distinct CDR3 sequences, with approximately 89% of them counted one time only. Clones ranked in the top ten supply 0.09% to 0.15% of the sample.

High-throughput TCR beta sequencing profiled peripheral blood CD8+ and CD4+ T cells from healthy donors, Susac syndrome patients and multiple sclerosis patients. The multiple sclerosis controls were treatment-naive patients whose relapsing-remitting disease, either stable or active, fulfilled the revised McDonald criteria. Bulk CD8+ and CD4+ T cells were purified magnetically by negative isolation, whereas CD8+ TEMRA cells were enriched by FACS. Blood was drawn into EDTA tubes, processed within 24 hours, and PBMCs were isolated by density gradient centrifugation. PBMCs intended for TCR sequencing were cryopreserved in liquid nitrogen and thawed later in a water bath at 37 degrees C. The sorted or isolated CD4+, CD8+ and CD8+ TEMRA cells reached a purity of at least 90%. This clonotype has only a few counts. Its antigen specificity is not known. Base qualities are missing; no much larger clone stands one base away.

The TCR comes from a human donor with multiple sclerosis. Input material: CD8+ T cells from PBMCs.

The CDR3 reads as follows: CASSYVTEGTDTQYF. In nucleotide form, the sequence is TGTGCCAGCAGTTACGTGACTGAGGGCACAGATACGCAGTATTTT. The rearranged segments are TRBV6-5 and TRBJ2-3; no D gene call is confident. V and J are truncated by 2 bases and 1 base respectively, leaving an intervening sequence of 10 bases. The germline V gene yields MNHEY for CDR1 and SVGAGI for CDR2. There are 15 amino acids in the CDR3, from cysteine to phenylalanine inclusive. Only the CDR3 DNA stays, 45 bases, in frame from base 1.